This entry lists 7 T cell receptor beta chains sequenced from one sample in a study of shared clonotypes between healthy human individuals. Clones were read by immunoSEQ multiplex PCR, and TCRdb kept only the in-frame ones, dropping some. The sample yields 450,000 to 600,000 clones, 79% seen once. The material sequenced was PBMCs. Source of these receptors: a woman between 40 and 55 years old in good health. Some clones in this sample may be carry-over from other donors' samples.

This chain uses TRBV28 with TRBJ2-7; D is undetermined. The germline V and J ends were trimmed by 6 bases and 5 bases, with 17 bases remaining between them. CDR3 length: 14 amino acids. Looked up from germline, CDR1 is MDHEN and CDR2 is SYDVKM. The CDR3 sequence: CASRPPVRPDEQYF. The CDR3 region has the DNA TGTGCCAGCAGGCCCCCGGTGAGGCCCGACGAGCAGTACTTC.

V usage is TRBV7-2 and J usage is TRBJ2-2; D tentatively reads TRBD1 or TRBD2 (5 bases each). Trimming cost V 1 base and J 2 bases, with 8 bases left between them. The germline gives CDR1 SGHTA, CDR2 FQGNSA. This CDR3 has 15 amino acids. CDR3 loop: CASSLVGANTGELFF. Here the CDR3 DNA reads TGTGCCAGCAGCTTAGTCGGGGCTAACACCGGGGAGCTGTTTTTT.

V usage is TRBV28 and J usage is TRBJ2-4; the match to TRBD2 covers 11 bases. The CDR3 sequence is 18 residues long. V lost 5 bases to trimming and J lost 0 bases; unmatched junction nucleotides: 9. The germline V gene has CDR1 MDHEN and CDR2 SYDVKM. CDR3 region: CASSPRSGRAIAKNIQYF. DNA of the CDR3: TGTGCCAGCAGTCCACGTAGCGGGAGGGCCATAGCCAAAAACATTCAGTACTTC.

This chain joins TRBV19 and TRBJ2-1, with 13 bases aligning to TRBD2. The CDR3 loop spans 19 amino acids. Germline V gene sequence: CDR1 LNHDA, CDR2 SQIVND (reference sequence). Trimming at V came to 7 bases and at J to 0 bases, leaving 12 bases not matched to a gene. The chain's CDR3 is CASTPAGTSGKSSYNEQFF. The CDR3 nucleotides are TGTGCCAGTACCCCGGCGGGGACTAGCGGGAAAAGCTCCTACAATGAGCAGTTCTTC.

DNA of the CDR3: TGTGCCAGCTCACCAGGGCGACAGGGTTTGCCCTACGAGCAGTACTTC. It yields the protein CASSPGRQGLPYEQYF. The chain joins TRBV18 to TRBJ2-7; 7 bases line up with TRBD1. J gave up 2 bases and V 2 bases, and 9 bases lay outside the gene matches. CDR3 length equals 16 residues. From germline, CDR1 is KGHSH and CDR2 LQKENI.

The genes are TRBV29-1 and TRBJ1-2, with 9 nucleotides matching TRBD1. V lost 4 bases to trimming and J lost 4 bases; unmatched junction nucleotides: 10. This CDR3 has 15 residues. Per the germline V gene, CDR1 is SQVTM and CDR2 is ANQGSEA. As DNA, the CDR3 is TGCAGCGTTGTGGGCCAAAACAGGGGGCTCTATGGCTACACCTTC. It encodes CSVVGQNRGLYGYTF.

This chain connects TRBV28 to TRBJ1-1; D might be TRBD1 (6 bases). Between the trimmed V and J ends, which lost 4 bases and 11 bases, there was a span of 26 bases. The germline CDR1 and CDR2 sequences are MDHEN and SYDVKM. CDR3 size: 16 residues. The CDR3 region has the DNA TGTGCCAGCAGTTCTCCACTCCAGCACAGGGAGGGGAGGGCTTTCTTT. Protein sequence: CASSSPLQHREGRAFF.